Described below is a single TCR beta chain sequence and its context. The sample belongs to a study of T-cell reconstitution after alpha-beta-depleted transplantation in children. This sample's TCRbeta library carried unique molecular identifier barcodes. TCRdb re-analysed the PCR reads in MiXCR, keeping a single row per CDR3 protein. This table has approximately 520,000 distinct CDR3 sequences, about 33% appearing once. The length of the CDR3 is 16 residues. Trimming left V 5 bases short and J 2 bases short, with 19 bases between. Germline V gene lookup returns CDR1 SGHTA and CDR2 FQGNSA. Source: PBMCs from the stem cell graft donor, taken from the stem cell graft. The sequence was obtained from a human donor who donated a stem cell graft to a child with aplastic anemia. This rearrangement joins TRBV7-2 to TRBJ2-7; D is tentatively TRBD1 or TRBD2 (6 bases each). In nucleotides, the CDR3 is TGTGCCAGCAGCAACAGAGGGGGGACATTGACCTACGAGCAGTACTTC. Its protein product is CASSNRGGTLTYEQYF.